These 24 T cell receptor beta chains originate from one sample sequenced in a study of blood T cell repertoires in COVID-19. Sequencing was performed with immunoSEQ multiplex PCR; in TCRdb, only in-frame clones are kept and a portion is missing. The repertoire has 250,000 to 350,000 clones, around 84% of them found once; the top ten carry more than 1.4%. Sequencing was done on a sample of peripheral blood. The receptors derive from a human donor with COVID-19, enrolled during active disease. The donor label of this sample is uncertain.

The CDR3 DNA follows: TGTGCCAGCAGTTACGGTAGTTCTACAGACACTGAAGCTTTCTTT. Its translation: CASSYGSSTDTEAFF. The chain uses TRBV6-5 and TRBJ1-1; no clear D. This CDR3 is 15 amino acids long. V gave up 2 bases and J gave up 3 bases, with 13 bases separating them. CDR1 is MNHEY, CDR2 SVGAGI, per germline.

This chain uses TRBV27 with TRBJ1-2, with D maybe TRBD1 (5 bases). This CDR3 is built from 13 residues. From germline, CDR1 is MNHEY and CDR2 SMNVEV (reference sequence). Trimming pared 8 bases from V and 5 bases from J, leaving 15 bases between. Here the CDR3 reads CASSPGFWYGYTF. DNA for the CDR3: TGTGCCAGCTCACCAGGGTTTTGGTATGGCTACACCTTC.

This chain connects TRBV7-2 to TRBJ1-2; D is uncertain. V dropped 3 bases and J dropped 2 bases, with 16 bases sitting between them. CDR1 and CDR2 from the germline V gene are SGHTA and FQGNSA. The CDR3 sequence is 16 residues long. CDR3 protein: CASSFQYGGGNYGYTF. CDR3 nucleotide sequence: TGTGCCAGCAGCTTTCAGTACGGAGGCGGGAACTATGGCTACACCTTC.

The genes are TRBV6-5 and TRBJ2-7; possible D gene TRBD2, 5 bases. The CDR3 extends over 15 amino acids. Trimming stripped 5 bases from V and 0 bases from J, with 14 bases between. Germline CDR1 is MNHEY and CDR2 is SVGAGI. The CDR3, as DNA: TGTGCCAGCAGTCGTAGCGAAGTAGGCTCCTACGAGCAGTACTTC. This codes for CASSRSEVGSYEQYF.

The chain employs TRBV7-6 and TRBJ2-7, with D possibly TRBD1 on 6 matching bases. V lost 2 bases and J 2 bases, leaving 16 bases between the germline ends. The germline gives CDR1 SGHVS, CDR2 FNYEAQ. There are 16 residues in the CDR3. The CDR3, as DNA: TGTGCCAGCAGCTTATCTTCAGGGGTGGAAACCTACGAGCAGTACTTC. This gives the protein CASSLSSGVETYEQYF.

The chain links TRBV30 to TRBJ1-3; D may be TRBD1 (5 bases). Germline-derived CDR1 and CDR2 are GTSNPN and SVGIG (reference sequence). The CDR3 covers 13 residues. Trimming removed 2 bases at V and 6 bases at J, with 11 bases between. The CDR3 nucleotides read TGTGCCTGGAGTTCGGGGGGGGAAAACACCATATATTTT. Protein product: CAWSSGGENTIYF.

The genes are TRBV5-1 and TRBJ2-5; maybe TRBD2 (6 bases). Germline lookup yields CDR1 SGHRS and CDR2 YFSETQ. Trimming cost V 0 bases and J 2 bases, with 17 bases left between them. This CDR3 is built from 17 residues. This CDR3 reads CASSLAVSGTLQETQYF. The DNA of the CDR3 is TGCGCCAGCAGCTTGGCGGTTTCGGGGACTCTACAAGAGACCCAGTACTTC.

The gene calls are TRBV6-2 or TRBV6-3 and TRBJ2-7, with D possibly being TRBD2 (6 bases). Trimming took off 4 bases at V and 5 bases at J, with 15 bases between the two ends. CDR3 length: 14 residues. Germline CDR1 reads MNHEY; CDR2 reads SVGEGT. The CDR3 reads CASSWAGSGNEQYF. CDR3 coding DNA: TGTGCCAGCAGTTGGGCGGGAAGCGGAAACGAGCAGTACTTC.

The V call is TRBV4-2, the J call TRBJ2-1; 9 bases are shared with TRBD2. The germline V gene encodes CDR1 LGHNA and CDR2 YNFKEQ. Trimming removed 1 base from V and 8 bases from J; junction bases left unmatched: 9. The CDR3 extends over 16 amino acids. CDR3 sequence: CASSQGGLAGIDEQFF. The CDR3 DNA reads TGTGCCAGCAGCCAAGGCGGGCTAGCGGGAATCGATGAGCAGTTCTTC.

CDR3 DNA: TGCGCCAGCAGCTTGGGGGACAGTCCGTATCAGCCCCAGCATTTT. Protein: CASSLGDSPYQPQHF. The V and J genes are TRBV5-1 and TRBJ1-5; TRBD1 agrees at 7 bases. Trimming at V came to 0 bases and at J to 5 bases, leaving 5 bases not matched to a gene. CDR3 length: 15 residues. The germline gives CDR1 SGHRS, CDR2 YFSETQ.

The V gene is TRBV7-2, the J gene TRBJ2-1, with 7 bases that match TRBD1. V dropped 5 bases and J dropped 0; count of bases not matched to a gene: 7. Germline V lookup: CDR1 SGHTA, CDR2 FQGNSA. The CDR3 length is 16 residues. The CDR3 loop reads CASSQRQGSSYNEQFF. In DNA, the CDR3 is TGTGCCAGCAGCCAGCGACAGGGAAGCTCCTACAATGAGCAGTTCTTC.

CDR3 in amino acids: CASSYSTGTDQPQHF. CDR3 nucleotide sequence: TGTGCCAGCAGTTACAGTACCGGTACCGATCAGCCCCAGCATTTT. The genes are TRBV6-5 and TRBJ1-5, with unresolved D. V was clipped by 2 bases and J by 5 bases, with 13 bases between them. This CDR3 is 15 amino acids long. Germline V gene sequence: CDR1 MNHEY, CDR2 SVGAGI.

The chain combines TRBV28 with TRBJ2-1, with 8 bases identical to TRBD2. V lost 4 bases and J lost 1; bases outside the gene matches: 6. From germline, CDR1 is MDHEN and CDR2 SYDVKM. This CDR3 is built from 16 residues. CDR3 DNA sequence: TGTGCCAGCAGTTCCCTGACTAGCGTTTCCTACAATGAGCAGTTCTTC. This codes for CASSSLTSVSYNEQFF.

J is TRBJ2-3 and V is TRBV18, with 8 bases matching TRBD2. The junction had 8 bases not matched to a gene; V was cut back by 3 bases and J by 3 bases. CDR1 is KGHSH and CDR2 is LQKENI in the germline V gene. The length of the CDR3 is 16 residues. CDR3 region: CASSPNLAGTTDTQYF. For the CDR3, the DNA is TGTGCCAGCTCACCTAACTTAGCGGGAACTACAGATACGCAGTATTTT.

V and J are TRBV11-3 and TRBJ2-1; tentative D call: TRBD2 (6 bases). Germline assignment: CDR1 SGHNT and CDR2 YENEEA. This CDR3 region has 14 residues. Trimming removed 1 base from V and 9 bases from J, with 13 bases in between. CDR3 DNA sequence: TGTGCCAGCAGCTTAGGACTAGTCCGGAGTGAGCAGTTCTTC. Translation gives CASSLGLVRSEQFF.

This clone was counted a few times. The chain uses TRBV5-1 and TRBJ2-7; 12 bases fit TRBD2. Germline values: CDR1 SGHRS, CDR2 YFSETQ. The length of the CDR3 is 14 residues. Trimming removed 4 bases from V and 3 bases from J; junction bases left unmatched: 2. Here the CDR3 DNA reads TGCGCCAGCAGCCCGACTAGCGGGAGCTACGAGCAGTACTTC. It specifies CASSPTSGSYEQYF.

CDR3 DNA: TGTGCCACCAGCTCCAGGCTTGGAAACTCCGCTGGCACAGATACGCAGTATTTT. Protein: CATSSRLGNSAGTDTQYF. This rearrangement joins TRBV15 to TRBJ2-3; D gene ambiguous. V shed 5 bases and J shed 1 base, with 22 bases lying between them. The CDR3 totals 18 residues. Germline CDR1 reads LNHNV; CDR2 reads YYDKDF (reference sequence).

This rearrangement joins TRBV12-3 or TRBV12-4 to TRBJ1-1; D uncertain. There are 13 residues in the CDR3. V was cut by 8 bases and J by 1 base, with 11 bases left in between. Here the CDR3 reads CASGISGNTEAFF. CDR3 nucleotide sequence: TGTGCCAGCGGAATTAGCGGGAACACTGAAGCTTTCTTT.

The CDR3 sequence is CAWTGVPASPLHF. The CDR3 DNA is TGTGCCTGGACGGGGGTTCCCGCTTCACCCCTCCACTTT. The chain combines TRBV30 with TRBJ1-6; the D gene is possibly TRBD1 (5 bases). Deletions cut 4 bases from V and 9 bases from J, with 13 bases between. Germline lookup yields CDR1 GTSNPN and CDR2 SVGIG (reference sequence). The CDR3 loop spans 13 amino acids.

The gene calls are TRBV7-9 and TRBJ1-1; 9 positions match TRBD1. Germline loops: CDR1 SEHNR, CDR2 FQNEAQ (reference sequence). The CDR3 has 17 amino acids. The J segment lost 0 bases and the V segment lost 5 bases, leaving 10 bases of the junction unmatched. The CDR3 sequence: CASSPETGGMVNTEAFF. The CDR3 DNA is TGTGCCAGCAGCCCCGAGACAGGGGGAATGGTGAACACTGAAGCTTTCTTT.

This clone was recorded once. The rearrangement links TRBV2 to TRBJ1-1, with 7 positions matching TRBD1. Germline assignment: CDR1 SNHLY and CDR2 FYNNEI. After removal of 9 bases from V and 4 bases from J, the junction contained 8 bases not matched to a gene. CDR3 length: 13 residues. The CDR3 here is CASRQGMITEAFF. CDR3 bases: TGTGCCAGTAGACAGGGTATGATCACTGAAGCTTTCTTT.

This clone appeared once. The chain has TRBV25-1 and TRBJ1-6; TRBD1 matches at 7 bases. With 4 bases clipped from V and 7 bases from J, the junction kept 7 bases outside the gene matches. The CDR3 sequence is 15 residues long. The V gene's germline CDR1 is MGHDK and CDR2 SYGVNS. CDR3 region: CASSASGTENSPLHF. As DNA, the CDR3 is TGTGCCAGCAGTGCGTCCGGGACAGAGAATTCACCCCTCCACTTT.

The V call is TRBV28, the J call TRBJ1-5; 7 bases are shared with TRBD1. Losses at the gene ends were 6 bases for V and 2 bases for J; bases not matched to a gene: 7. There are 15 residues in the CDR3. The germline V gene has CDR1 MDHEN and CDR2 SYDVKM. The CDR3 spells CASRRARGGNQPQHF. The CDR3 DNA reads TGTGCCAGCAGACGGGCCAGGGGGGGCAATCAGCCCCAGCATTTT.

V is TRBV15 and J is TRBJ1-1, with 7 nucleotides matching TRBD1. CDR1 is LNHNV, CDR2 YYDKDF, per germline (reference sequence). Germline trimming cut 1 base from V and 7 bases from J; bases unmatched to any gene: 3. CDR3 size: 13 residues. CDR3 DNA: TGTGCCACCAGCAGAGCTCAGGGGGATGAAGCTTTCTTT. It translates to CATSRAQGDEAFF. The full variable domain, its missing parts supplied by reference TRBV15 and TRBJ1-1, is DAMVIQNPRYQVTQFGKPVTLSCSQTLNHNVMYWYQQKSSQAPKLLFHYYDKDFNNEADTPDNFQSRRPNTSFCFLDIRSPGLGDTAMYLCATSRAQGDEAFFGQGTRLTVV.